Each of the 7 T cell receptor beta chains below was sequenced from the same sample in a study of T cell changes during pregnancy in multiple sclerosis. The table came from immunoSEQ multiplex PCR; TCRdb's copy has only in-frame clones and leaves some out. The sample includes roughly 40,000 clones, around 94% of them seen just once. Sequenced here: peripheral blood, sampled in the third trimester of pregnancy. All receptors come from a female donor with multiple sclerosis, enrolled in a pregnancy study.

The chain uses TRBV5-6 and TRBJ1-5; D is undetermined. The CDR3 is made up of 12 amino acids. Trimming removed 0 bases at V and 5 bases at J, with 3 bases between. Germline CDR1 reads SGHDT; CDR2 reads YYEEEE. CDR3 loop: CASSLADQPQHF. For the CDR3, the DNA is TGTGCCAGCAGCTTGGCCGATCAGCCCCAGCATTTT.

CDR3 nucleotides: TGTGCCAGCAGCTTGAGTAACACTGAAGCTTTCTTT. Translated, it gives CASSLSNTEAFF. V gene TRBV7-9 combines with J gene TRBJ1-1, with D unresolved. The germline V gene has CDR1 SEHNR and CDR2 FQNEAQ (reference sequence). The CDR3 is made up of 12 amino acids. V was trimmed by 3 bases and J by 2 bases, leaving 4 bases between them.

The rearrangement joins TRBV19 to TRBJ2-1, with 9 bases fitting TRBD2. Germline CDR1 and CDR2: LNHDA and SQIVND (reference sequence). The CDR3 totals 18 residues. The J segment lost 0 bases and the V segment lost 0 bases, leaving 6 bases of the junction unmatched. CDR3 residues: CASSIDVAGASSYNEQFF. CDR3 coding DNA: TGTGCCAGTAGTATAGATGTAGCGGGGGCTAGCTCCTACAATGAGCAGTTCTTC. Combining the CDR3 with reference TRBV19 and TRBJ2-1 gives the whole variable domain DGGITQSPKYLFRKEGQNVTLSCEQNLNHDAMYWYRQDPGQGLRLIYYSQIVNDFQKGDIAEGYSVSREKKESFPLTVTSAQKNPTAFYLCASSIDVAGASSYNEQFFGPGTRLTVL.

This chain links TRBV11-2 with TRBJ2-5; tentatively, D is TRBD1 (6 bases). Per the germline V gene, CDR1 is SGHAT and CDR2 is FQNNGV. This CDR3 has 13 amino acids. Trimming pared 7 bases from V and 0 bases from J, leaving 9 bases between. The DNA for the CDR3 is TGTGCCAGCAACCGACAGGACCAAGAGACCCAGTACTTC. Residues: CASNRQDQETQYF.

This sequence joins TRBV7-2 and TRBJ1-6, with 9 bases identical to TRBD1. The J segment lost 6 bases and the V segment lost 7 bases, leaving 7 bases of the junction unmatched. The length of the CDR3 is 15 residues. Looked up from germline, CDR1 is SGHTA and CDR2 is FQGNSA. CDR3 in DNA: TGTGCCAGCACCCGGACAGGGGTGGGTAATTCACCCCTCCACTTT. Its protein is CASTRTGVGNSPLHF.

A single count supports this clone. The chain combines TRBV6-6 with TRBJ1-4; D not resolved. Trimming took off 6 bases at V and 0 bases at J, with 8 bases between the two ends. Germline loops: CDR1 MNHNY, CDR2 SVGAGI (reference sequence). This CDR3 is built from 14 residues. The CDR3 here is CASRDTATNEKLFF. The CDR3 DNA follows: TGTGCCAGCAGAGATACTGCAACTAATGAAAAACTGTTTTTT.

The rearrangement uses TRBV5-6 and TRBJ1-2; tentatively, D is TRBD1 (6 bases). V was shortened by 5 bases and J by 5 bases, with 16 bases between the two germline ends. Germline CDR1 is SGHDT and CDR2 is YYEEEE. The CDR3 is made up of 14 amino acids. The CDR3 here is CASSPQGRGYGYTF. CDR3 sequence (DNA): TGTGCCAGCAGTCCTCAGGGGAGAGGGTATGGCTACACCTTC.